This T cell receptor delta chain is from a study of gamma-delta chains in newborns, infants, children. On the study more broadly: Innate gammadelta T cells reportedly expand polyclonally right after birth, driven by microbial exposure, per the title.

TCRdb re-called the reads via CATT. The sample includes roughly 2,000 delta-chain clones, 1.5% of them seen just once. Concerning this clone: Given a far larger clone just one base away, this is likely a sequencing read error. Distinct nucleotide sequences in the sample also encode this CDR3.

Trimming pared 4 bases from V and 0 bases from J, leaving 20 bases between. Germline-derived CDR1 and CDR2 are GEAIGNYY and EKD. The CDR3 loop spans 17 amino acids. The chain combines TRDV2 with TRDJ1, with D perhaps TRDD3 (5 bases). Specimen: blood. This clonotype originated in a child who was a newborn, infant or young child, either healthy, febrile or measles-vaccinated (not recorded which). CDR3 sequence: CACDTTGGFGYTDKLIF. For the CDR3, the DNA is TGTGCCTGTGATACTACCGGGGGTTTTGGGTACACCGATAAACTCATCTTT.